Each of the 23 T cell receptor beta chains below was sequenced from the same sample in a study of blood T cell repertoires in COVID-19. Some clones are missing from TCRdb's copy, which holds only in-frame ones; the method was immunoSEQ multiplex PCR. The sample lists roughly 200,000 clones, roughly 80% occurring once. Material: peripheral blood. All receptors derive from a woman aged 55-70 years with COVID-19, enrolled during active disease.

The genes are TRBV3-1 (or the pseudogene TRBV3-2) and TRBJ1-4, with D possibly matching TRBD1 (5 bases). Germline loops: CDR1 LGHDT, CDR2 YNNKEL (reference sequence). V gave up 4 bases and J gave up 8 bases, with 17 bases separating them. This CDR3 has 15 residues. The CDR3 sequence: CASSLGGQGREKLFF. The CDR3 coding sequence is TGTGCCAGCAGCCTTGGAGGGCAGGGTCGAGAAAAACTGTTTTTT.

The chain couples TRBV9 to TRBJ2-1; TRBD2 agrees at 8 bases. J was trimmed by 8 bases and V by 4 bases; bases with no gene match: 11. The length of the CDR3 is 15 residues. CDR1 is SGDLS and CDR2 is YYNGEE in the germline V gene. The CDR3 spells CASSPGTRKKDEQFF. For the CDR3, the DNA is TGTGCCAGCAGCCCAGGGACTAGGAAGAAGGATGAGCAGTTCTTC.

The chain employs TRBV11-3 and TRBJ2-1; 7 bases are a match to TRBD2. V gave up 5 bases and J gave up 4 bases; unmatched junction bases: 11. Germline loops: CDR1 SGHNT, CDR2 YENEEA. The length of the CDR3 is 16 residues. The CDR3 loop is CASSPRASGTYNEQFF. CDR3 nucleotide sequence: TGTGCCAGCAGCCCGCGGGCCAGCGGGACTTACAATGAGCAGTTCTTC.

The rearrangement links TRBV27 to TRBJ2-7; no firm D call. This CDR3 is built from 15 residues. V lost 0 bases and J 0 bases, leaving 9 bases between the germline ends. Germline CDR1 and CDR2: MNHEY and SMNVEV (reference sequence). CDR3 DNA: TGTGCCAGCAGTTTATCGGCCAGATCCTCCTACGAGCAGTACTTC. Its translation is CASSLSARSSYEQYF.

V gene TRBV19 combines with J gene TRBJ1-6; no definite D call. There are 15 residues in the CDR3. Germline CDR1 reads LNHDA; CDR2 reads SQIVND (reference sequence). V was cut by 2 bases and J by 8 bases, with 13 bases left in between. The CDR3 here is CASSITGSKDSPLHF. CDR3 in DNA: TGTGCCAGTAGTATAACGGGGAGTAAAGATTCACCCCTCCACTTT.

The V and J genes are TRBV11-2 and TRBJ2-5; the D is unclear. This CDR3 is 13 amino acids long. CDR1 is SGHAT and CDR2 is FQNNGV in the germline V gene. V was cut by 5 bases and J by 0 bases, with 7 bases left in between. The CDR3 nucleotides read TGTGCCAGCAGCCCCTCGTACCAAGAGACCCAGTACTTC. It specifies CASSPSYQETQYF.

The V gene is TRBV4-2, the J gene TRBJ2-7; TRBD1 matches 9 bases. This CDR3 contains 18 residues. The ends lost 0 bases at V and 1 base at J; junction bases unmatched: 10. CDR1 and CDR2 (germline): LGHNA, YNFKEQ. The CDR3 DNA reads TGTGCCAGCAGCCAAGATTTAGGGACAGGGTCCTTTTCCTACGAGCAGTACTTC. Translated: CASSQDLGTGSFSYEQYF.

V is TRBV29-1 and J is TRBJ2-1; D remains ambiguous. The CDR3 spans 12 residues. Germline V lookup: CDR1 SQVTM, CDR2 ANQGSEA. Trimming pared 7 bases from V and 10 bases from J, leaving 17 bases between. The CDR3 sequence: CSAAPGSSEQFF. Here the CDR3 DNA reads TGCAGCGCCGCCCCGGGTAGCTCCGAGCAGTTCTTC.

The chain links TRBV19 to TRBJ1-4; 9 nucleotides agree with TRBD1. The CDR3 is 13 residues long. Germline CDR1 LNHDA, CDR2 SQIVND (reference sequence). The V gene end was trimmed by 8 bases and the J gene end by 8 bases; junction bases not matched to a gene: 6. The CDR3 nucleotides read TGTGCCAGTGGGACAGGGCGGAACGAAAAACTGTTTTTT. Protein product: CASGTGRNEKLFF.

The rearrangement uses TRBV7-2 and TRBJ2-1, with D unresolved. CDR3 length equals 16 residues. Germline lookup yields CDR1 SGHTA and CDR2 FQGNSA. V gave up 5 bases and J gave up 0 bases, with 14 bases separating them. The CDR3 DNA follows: TGTGCCAGCAGCCGTGACTCTCCCAGCTCCTACAATGAGCAGTTCTTC. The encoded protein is CASSRDSPSSYNEQFF.

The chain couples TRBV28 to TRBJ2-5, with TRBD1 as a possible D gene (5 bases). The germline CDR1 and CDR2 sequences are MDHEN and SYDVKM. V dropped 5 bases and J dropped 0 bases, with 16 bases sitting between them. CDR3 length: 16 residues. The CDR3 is CASSPWGREYQETQYF. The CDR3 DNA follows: TGTGCCAGCAGTCCCTGGGGCAGAGAGTACCAAGAGACCCAGTACTTC. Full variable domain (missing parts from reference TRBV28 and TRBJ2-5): DVKVTQSSRYLVKRTGEKVFLECVQDMDHENMFWYRQDPGLGLRLIYFSYDVKMKEKGDIPEGYSVSREKKERFSLILESASTNQTSMYLCASSPWGREYQETQYFGPGTRLLVL.

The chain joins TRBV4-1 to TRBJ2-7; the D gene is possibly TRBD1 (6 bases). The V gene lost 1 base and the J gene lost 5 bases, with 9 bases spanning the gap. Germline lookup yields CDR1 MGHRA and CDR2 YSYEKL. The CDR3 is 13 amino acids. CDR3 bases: TGCGCCAGCAGCCAAGTTAAGGGGGACGAGCAGTACTTC. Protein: CASSQVKGDEQYF.

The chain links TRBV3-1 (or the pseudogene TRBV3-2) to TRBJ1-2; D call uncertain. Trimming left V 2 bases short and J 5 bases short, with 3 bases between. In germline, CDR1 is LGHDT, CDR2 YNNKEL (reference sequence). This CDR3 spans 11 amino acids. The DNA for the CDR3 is TGTGCCAGCAGCCAACTATATGGCTACACCTTC. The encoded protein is CASSQLYGYTF.

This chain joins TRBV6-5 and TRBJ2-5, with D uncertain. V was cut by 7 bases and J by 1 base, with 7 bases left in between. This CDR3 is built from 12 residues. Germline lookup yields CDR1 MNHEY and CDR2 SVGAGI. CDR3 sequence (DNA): TGTGCCAGCACAGTTTTCCAAGAGACCCAGTACTTC. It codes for CASTVFQETQYF.

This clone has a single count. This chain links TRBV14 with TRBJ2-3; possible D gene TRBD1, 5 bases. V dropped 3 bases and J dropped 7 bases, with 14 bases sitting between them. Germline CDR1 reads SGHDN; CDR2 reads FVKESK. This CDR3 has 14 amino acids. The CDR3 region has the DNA TGTGCCAGCAGCCAGAGTGGCAGGGCGTATACGCAGTATTTT. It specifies CASSQSGRAYTQYF.

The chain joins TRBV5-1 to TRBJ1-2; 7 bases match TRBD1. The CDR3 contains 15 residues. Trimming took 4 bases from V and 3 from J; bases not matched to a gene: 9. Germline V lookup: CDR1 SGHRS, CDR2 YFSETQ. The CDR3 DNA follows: TGCGCCAGCAGCCCGACGACAGGGACCCACTATGGCTACACCTTC. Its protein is CASSPTTGTHYGYTF.

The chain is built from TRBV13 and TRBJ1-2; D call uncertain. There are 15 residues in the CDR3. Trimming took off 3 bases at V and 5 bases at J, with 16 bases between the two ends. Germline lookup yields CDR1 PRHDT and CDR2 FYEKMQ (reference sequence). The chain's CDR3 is CASSLVGSPGYGYTF. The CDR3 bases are TGTGCCAGCAGCTTGGTGGGATCTCCGGGGTATGGCTACACCTTC.

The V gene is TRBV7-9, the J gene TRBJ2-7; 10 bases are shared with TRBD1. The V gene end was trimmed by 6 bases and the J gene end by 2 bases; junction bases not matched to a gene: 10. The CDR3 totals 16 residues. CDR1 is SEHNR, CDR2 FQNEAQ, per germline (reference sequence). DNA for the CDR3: TGTGCCAGCAGATCTACCGGGACAGGGGTGACCTACGAGCAGTACTTC. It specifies CASRSTGTGVTYEQYF.

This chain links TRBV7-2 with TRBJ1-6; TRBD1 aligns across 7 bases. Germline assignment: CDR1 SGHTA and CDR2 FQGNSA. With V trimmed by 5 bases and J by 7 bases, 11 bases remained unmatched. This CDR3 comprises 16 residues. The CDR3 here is CASSPRGHLRNSPLHF. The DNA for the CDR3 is TGTGCCAGCAGCCCTAGGGGGCACCTTCGAAATTCACCCCTCCACTTT. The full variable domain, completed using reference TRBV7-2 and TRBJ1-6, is GAGVSQSPSNKVTEKGKDVELRCDPISGHTALYWYRQSLGQGLEFLIYFQGNSAPDKSGLPSDRFSAERTGGSVSTLTIQRTQQEDSAVYLCASSPRGHLRNSPLHFGNGTRLTVT.

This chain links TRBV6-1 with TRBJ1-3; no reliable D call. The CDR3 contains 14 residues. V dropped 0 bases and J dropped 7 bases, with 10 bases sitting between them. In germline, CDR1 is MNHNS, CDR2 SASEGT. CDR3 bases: TGTGCCAGCAGTGAAGCAGGAGGGAGGAACACCATATATTTT. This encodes CASSEAGGRNTIYF.

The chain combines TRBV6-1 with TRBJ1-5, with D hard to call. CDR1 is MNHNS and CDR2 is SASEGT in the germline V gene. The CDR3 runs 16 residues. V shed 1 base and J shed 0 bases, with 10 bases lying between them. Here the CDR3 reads CASSEGFVSSNQPQHF. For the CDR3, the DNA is TGTGCCAGCAGTGAAGGGTTCGTTAGTAGCAATCAGCCCCAGCATTTT.

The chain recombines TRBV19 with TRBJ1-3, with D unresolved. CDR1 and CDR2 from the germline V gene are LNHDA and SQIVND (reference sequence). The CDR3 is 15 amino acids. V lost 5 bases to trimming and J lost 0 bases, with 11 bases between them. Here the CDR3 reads CASSSNWSSGNTIYF. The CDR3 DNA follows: TGTGCCAGTAGTTCAAACTGGAGCTCTGGAAACACCATATATTTT.

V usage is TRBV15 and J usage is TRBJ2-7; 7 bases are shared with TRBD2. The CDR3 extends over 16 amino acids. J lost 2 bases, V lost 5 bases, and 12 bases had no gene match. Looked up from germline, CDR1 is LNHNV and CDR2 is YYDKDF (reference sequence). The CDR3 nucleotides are TGTGCCACCAGCGTCGTGATGGGGGGGTCGGCCTACGAGCAGTACTTC. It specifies CATSVVMGGSAYEQYF. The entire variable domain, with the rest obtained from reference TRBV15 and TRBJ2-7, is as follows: DAMVIQNPRYQVTQFGKPVTLSCSQTLNHNVMYWYQQKSSQAPKLLFHYYDKDFNNEADTPDNFQSRRPNTSFCFLDIRSPGLGDTAMYLCATSVVMGGSAYEQYFGPGTRLTVT.